The source of this T cell receptor beta chain is a study of regulatory T cells in long-lasting Graves disease. Study at large: Patients newly diagnosed with Graves' had been on antithyroid drugs for under 3 months.

Findings and limits, study-wide: TCR diversity was lower in persistent than newly diagnosed Graves' disease.

This sample's time point: newly diagnosed GD, antithyroid drugs for less than 3 months. TCR sequences were obtained from RNA taken from PBMCs. Graves' disease diagnosis followed American Thyroid Association guidelines. CDR1 and CDR2 (germline): ENHRY, SYGVKD. V dropped 2 bases and J dropped 8 bases, with 4 bases sitting between them. This CDR3 is 12 amino acids long. The TCR beta library used iRepertoire HTBI primers with Arm-PCR amplification of CDR3. TCRdb independently ran MiXCR on the multiplex PCR reads; one entry per CDR3 protein. The repertoire holds around 240,000 distinct CDR3 sequences, around 18% seen once, with 12% to 15% in the top ten. This clonotype was picked up many times. Its antigen remains unidentified. These data are also associated with another study on T cells in Graves' hyperthyroidism and ophthalmopathy. That paper notes: Exclusions: uncontrolled infection, other autoimmune disease, pregnancy, lactation.

J is TRBJ1-6 and V is TRBV10-3; D call uncertain. Sequenced material: peripheral blood mononuclear cells (PBMCs), taken at new diagnosis, from a patient treated with antithyroid drugs. This clonotype was obtained from a woman in her thirties with Graves disease. The CDR3 nucleotides are TGTGCCATCAGTGAGCAAGATTCACCCCTCCACTTT. It specifies CAISEQDSPLHF.